This T cell receptor beta chain was observed in a study of blood T cell repertoires in COVID-19. Overall study context: Acute and convalescent COVID-19 samples came from the United States, Italy and Spain. T cells, B-cell-depleted T cells, or PBMCs supplied cDNA or gDNA.

J lost 7 bases, V lost 2 bases, and 3 bases had no gene match. The CDR3 is 13 amino acids. Germline V CDR1 and CDR2: LGHNA, YSLEER. Per the original methods: Estimates of nucleated cell counts were drawn from the amplification of reference gene primers. Here immunoSEQ multiplex PCR was the method, and the copy in TCRdb shows in-frame clones only, minus some. V and J calls and clone size are those listed in that table; D and trimming were worked out from the DNA. The profile shows 170,000 or so clones, around 86% of them singletons. Material for sequencing was peripheral blood. This clonotype was obtained from a man in his forties with active or convalescent COVID-19. The genes are TRBV4-3 and TRBJ1-1, with 8 positions matching TRBD1. CDR3 residues: CASSQQGAYEAFF. CDR3 DNA: TGCGCCAGCAGCCAACAGGGGGCTTATGAAGCTTTCTTT.